Presented here are 31 T cell receptor beta chains from one specimen sequenced in a study of T-cell memory formation after mild COVID-19. Each CDR3 protein is one row after TCRdb ran MiXCR on the 5' RACE reads. The table has approximately 270,000 distinct CDR3 sequences, around 15% seen once. Sequencing used PBMCs or a T cell subset sorted from them (not recorded which). The source is a man younger than 35 who had mild COVID-19 (a few samples of this study predate the infection). Cell type and time point are not known.

The rearrangement uses TRBV18 and TRBJ1-1; no definite D call. V was clipped by 2 bases and J by 6 bases, with 13 bases between them. This CDR3 spans 14 amino acids. Germline V lookup: CDR1 KGHSH, CDR2 LQKENI. The CDR3 region has the DNA TGTGCCAGCTCACCAGCCGCCCCGGGCGCTGAAGCTTTCTTT. Its protein product is CASSPAAPGAEAFF.

This sequence joins TRBV10-3 and TRBJ1-1; 7 bases map to TRBD1. V gave up 0 bases and J gave up 6 bases; unmatched junction bases: 4. Per germline, CDR1 ENHRY and CDR2 SYGVKD. CDR3 length: 14 amino acids. The CDR3 here is CAISESSGGAEAFF. DNA of the CDR3: TGTGCCATCAGTGAGTCGTCAGGGGGGGCTGAAGCTTTCTTT.

The chain links TRBV6-5 to TRBJ2-5; TRBD2 matches at 9 bases. The junction had 9 bases not matched to a gene; V was cut back by 2 bases and J by 5 bases. Germline V lookup: CDR1 MNHEY, CDR2 SVGAGI. The CDR3 length is 16 residues. The CDR3 loop is CASSYQGGRARETQYF. Here the CDR3 DNA reads TGTGCCAGCAGTTACCAGGGCGGGAGGGCCCGTGAGACCCAGTACTTC.

The V call is TRBV4-1, the J call TRBJ2-2; 7 nucleotides match TRBD1. Trimming took 3 bases from V and 1 from J; bases not matched to a gene: 5. Germline V lookup: CDR1 MGHRA, CDR2 YSYEKL. The CDR3 loop spans 16 amino acids. CDR3 in amino acids: CASSQVGGWNTGELFF. The CDR3 nucleotides are TGCGCCAGCAGCCAGGTAGGGGGCTGGAACACCGGGGAGCTGTTTTTT.

The rearrangement joins TRBV5-1 to TRBJ1-6, with no clear D. This CDR3 has 13 amino acids. Germline values: CDR1 SGHRS, CDR2 YFSETQ. V lost 5 bases to trimming and J lost 0 bases, with 3 bases between them. CDR3 DNA sequence: TGCGCCAGCAGACCCTCCTATAATTCACCCCTCCACTTT. This gives the protein CASRPSYNSPLHF.

The genes are TRBV3-1 and TRBJ1-5, with D unclear. V dropped 5 bases and J dropped 7 bases, with 9 bases sitting between them. The CDR3 loop spans 12 amino acids. Germline loops: CDR1 LGHDT, CDR2 YNNKEL (reference sequence). CDR3 region: CASSMPGQPQHF. CDR3 nucleotide sequence: TGTGCCAGCAGCATGCCGGGCCAGCCCCAGCATTTT. The variable domain in full, with the rest retrieved from reference TRBV3-1 and TRBJ1-5, is DTAVSQTPKYLVTQMGNDKSIKCEQNLGHDTMYWYKQDSKKFLKIMFSYNNKELIINETVPNRFSPKSPDKAHLNLHINSLELGDSAVYFCASSMPGQPQHFGDGTRLSIL.

CDR3 region: CASSLPVTDEQFF. The DNA of the CDR3 is TGTGCCAGCAGCCTACCGGTGACGGATGAGCAGTTCTTC. The chain links TRBV7-9 to TRBJ2-1; D not resolved. The CDR3 runs to 13 residues. Germline V CDR1 and CDR2: SEHNR, FQNEAQ (reference sequence). The V end lost 5 bases, the J end lost 8 bases, and 13 bases lay between the germline ends.

The V gene is TRBV7-2, the J gene TRBJ2-5, with 10 bases aligning to TRBD2. The CDR3 length is 13 residues. V lost 7 bases to trimming and J lost 5 bases; unmatched junction nucleotides: 4. Germline V gene data show CDR1 as SGHTA and CDR2 as FQGNSA. The CDR3: CASKRGGGETQYF. Written as DNA, the CDR3 is TGTGCCAGCAAGCGGGGGGGCGGTGAGACCCAGTACTTC.

This clonotype appeared many times. V is TRBV5-1 and J is TRBJ2-5, with unresolved D. V shed 4 bases and J shed 2 bases, with 12 bases lying between them. Germline lookup yields CDR1 SGHRS and CDR2 YFSETQ. The CDR3 is made up of 14 amino acids. CDR3 sequence (DNA): TGCGCCAGCAGCCGTAATTGGGATCAAGAGACCCAGTACTTC. Its translation: CASSRNWDQETQYF. The full variable domain, completed using reference TRBV5-1 and TRBJ2-5, is KAGVTQTPRYLIKTRGQQVTLSCSPISGHRSVSWYQQTPGQGLQFLFEYFSETQRNKGNFPGRFSGRQFSNSRSEMNVSTLELGDSALYLCASSRNWDQETQYFGPGTRLLVL.

The CDR3, as DNA: TGCAGTGCTAGAGCCTCGGCCAATGAGCAGTTCTTC. Residues: CSARASANEQFF. V is TRBV20-1 and J is TRBJ2-1; the D is unclear. Looked up from germline, CDR1 is DFQATT and CDR2 is SNEGSKA (reference sequence). This CDR3 region has 12 residues. V was trimmed by 1 base and J by 6 bases, leaving 7 bases between them.

The V call is TRBV24-1, the J call TRBJ2-7, with D tentatively TRBD2 (5 bases). V gave up 0 bases and J gave up 3 bases, with 5 bases separating them. CDR1 and CDR2 (germline): KGHDR, SFDVKD. CDR3 size: 13 residues. CDR3 sequence reads: CATSDLRGYEQYV. In DNA form, the CDR3 reads TGTGCCACCAGTGATTTGCGGGGCTACGAGCAGTACGTC.

This clonotype appeared many times. V usage is TRBV7-2 and J usage is TRBJ1-6; TRBD1 might be the D (5 bases). The germline V gene encodes CDR1 SGHTA and CDR2 FQGNSA. The ends were cut back, 1 base at V and 8 bases at J, with 9 bases in the middle. There are 14 residues in the CDR3. The DNA for the CDR3 is TGTGCCAGCAGCTTAGTAGGGGAGTATTCACCCCTCCACTTT. It translates to CASSLVGEYSPLHF.

The chain uses TRBV6-4 and TRBJ2-3; possibly TRBD2 for D (5 bases). CDR1 MRHNA and CDR2 SNTAGT come from the germline V gene. Trimming shortened V by 2 bases and J by 4 bases, and 13 bases separated the two germline ends. This CDR3 is 15 amino acids long. CDR3 in amino acids: CASSDLLEQADTQYF. The CDR3 nucleotides read TGTGCCAGCAGTGACCTACTAGAGCAGGCAGATACGCAGTATTTT.

This clonotype appeared a single time. The chain has TRBV29-1 and TRBJ1-2; D unresolved. Trimming pared 2 bases from V and 3 bases from J, leaving 10 bases between. The CDR3 is made up of 13 amino acids. Germline values: CDR1 SQVTM, CDR2 ANQGSEA. CDR3 nucleotides: TGCAGCGTTGAAATGGGATGGGACTATGGCTACACCTTC. Protein sequence: CSVEMGWDYGYTF.

The gene calls are TRBV27 and TRBJ1-2; D unresolved. CDR3 length: 14 residues. V lost 5 bases and J 4 bases, leaving 14 bases between the germline ends. The germline V gene encodes CDR1 MNHEY and CDR2 SMNVEV (reference sequence). CDR3 bases: TGTGCCAGCAGTACCCGGGCGGCGGGCTATGGCTACACCTTC. It specifies CASSTRAAGYGYTF.

This clonotype was detected only a few times. The V and J genes are TRBV4-2 and TRBJ2-6; unclear D gene. The ends were cut back, 9 bases at V and 0 bases at J, with 12 bases in the middle. The germline gives CDR1 LGHNA, CDR2 YNFKEQ. CDR3 length equals 15 residues. CDR3 coding DNA: TGTGCCAGTAATTCAGGTTCCTCTGGGGCCAACGTCCTGACTTTC. Residues: CASNSGSSGANVLTF.

CDR3 region: CASSERGLGNEKLFF. CDR3 in DNA: TGTGCCAGCAGTGAAAGGGGACTTGGGAATGAAAAACTGTTTTTT. The chain uses TRBV2 and TRBJ1-4, with TRBD1 as a possible D gene (5 bases). Germline V gene lookup returns CDR1 SNHLY and CDR2 FYNNEI. Trimming cost V 2 bases and J 5 bases, with 12 bases left between them. The length of the CDR3 is 15 residues.

This clonotype was picked up a small number of times. This rearrangement joins TRBV6-1 to TRBJ1-1; D is perhaps TRBD1 (5 bases). Deletions cut 6 bases from V and 1 base from J, with 12 bases between. The CDR3 runs 14 residues. Germline CDR1 MNHNS, CDR2 SASEGT. The CDR3 loop reads CASSSMTENTEAFF. CDR3 bases: TGTGCCAGCAGCTCCATGACAGAGAACACTGAAGCTTTCTTT.

V usage is TRBV7-2 and J usage is TRBJ2-3, with 12 bases identical to TRBD2. Germline V CDR1 and CDR2: SGHTA, FQGNSA. V lost 5 bases and J lost 4; bases outside the gene matches: 13. There are 18 residues in the CDR3. In DNA form, the CDR3 reads TGTGCCAGCAGCCTCTACCTCCTAGCGGGGGGGCAAGCAGATACGCAGTATTTT. Its translation: CASSLYLLAGGQADTQYF.

The CDR3 region is CASSENWNQETQYF. CDR3 in DNA: TGTGCCAGCAGTGAAAACTGGAACCAAGAGACCCAGTACTTC. This sequence joins TRBV2 and TRBJ2-5; D not resolved. V lost 2 bases to trimming and J lost 0 bases, with 7 bases between them. Germline V gives CDR1 SNHLY, CDR2 FYNNEI. This CDR3 region has 14 residues.

This clonotype was recorded many times. V and J are TRBV20-1 and TRBJ2-3; no firm D call. The germline V gene encodes CDR1 DFQATT and CDR2 SNEGSKA (reference sequence). Trimming removed 1 base at V and 2 bases at J, with 13 bases between. The CDR3 contains 15 residues. CDR3 residues: CSARGTLPTTDTQYF. CDR3 DNA: TGCAGTGCTAGAGGGACCCTCCCAACCACAGATACGCAGTATTTT.

The rearrangement joins TRBV6-5 to TRBJ1-5; D may be TRBD1 (5 bases). Trimming stripped 0 bases from V and 6 bases from J, with 9 bases between. The CDR3 consists of 14 residues. The germline gives CDR1 MNHEY, CDR2 SVGAGI. The CDR3 DNA reads as TGTGCCAGCAGTTACTCGATTGGGGGTCAGCCCCAGCATTTT. This encodes CASSYSIGGQPQHF.

This clonotype appeared a few times. The J gene is TRBJ2-1, the V gene TRBV18; tentatively, D is TRBD1 or TRBD2 (6 bases each). Trimming stripped 9 bases from V and 9 bases from J, with 24 bases between. The germline V gene has CDR1 KGHSH and CDR2 LQKENI. CDR3 length: 15 residues. CDR3 amino acids: CASSPGTVGGGEQFF. The CDR3 region has the DNA TGTGCCAGTTCCCCAGGGACGGTCGGGGGCGGTGAGCAGTTCTTC. The entire variable domain, with the rest obtained from reference TRBV18 and TRBJ2-1, is as follows: NAGVMQNPRHLVRRRGQEARLRCSPMKGHSHVYWYRQLPEEGLKFMVYLQKENIIDESGMPKERFSAEFPKEGPSILRIQQVVRGDSAAYFCASSPGTVGGGEQFFGPGTRLTVL.

This clonotype was found many times. V and J are TRBV6-5 and TRBJ2-3, with a tentative D call TRBD1 (7 bases). Germline lookup yields CDR1 MNHEY and CDR2 SVGAGI. The CDR3 is made up of 20 amino acids. Trimming removed 2 bases at V and 6 bases at J, with 30 bases between. CDR3 in amino acids: CASSYRPSSTGVTRGDTQYF. The CDR3 region has the DNA TGTGCCAGCAGTTACCGCCCGTCTTCCACAGGGGTCACCCGGGGGGATACGCAGTATTTT.

This clonotype was counted only a few times. The rearrangement links TRBV7-2 to TRBJ2-1, with TRBD2 identical over 10 bases. The CDR3 is 16 residues long. Germline V gene sequence: CDR1 SGHTA, CDR2 FQGNSA. Unmatched junction bases numbered 10, after V lost 3 bases and J lost 8 bases. The CDR3 region has the DNA TGTGCCAGCAGCTTGGGGGTGGCTAGCGGGGGCTATGAGCAGTTCTTC. Residues: CASSLGVASGGYEQFF.

The chain carries TRBV10-1 and TRBJ2-7; weak D call: TRBD1 (5 bases). The CDR3 is 14 residues long. Germline CDR1 reads WNHNN; CDR2 reads SYGVQD (reference sequence). Trimming removed 4 bases from V and 2 bases from J, with 12 bases in between. The CDR3 DNA follows: TGCGCCAGCAGTGGGGGCAGTAGTACCTACGAGCAGTACTTC. It is translated as CASSGGSSTYEQYF.

J is TRBJ2-3 and V is TRBV5-6; D is unresolved. V was trimmed by 0 bases and J by 6 bases, leaving 11 bases between them. In germline, CDR1 is SGHDT, CDR2 YYEEEE. This CDR3 has 14 residues. The CDR3 coding sequence is TGTGCCAGCAGCTTGGAGGTTGGATCGGATACGCAGTATTTT. The encoded protein is CASSLEVGSDTQYF.

This clonotype was observed a handful of times. This chain uses TRBV4-2 with TRBJ2-3; 8 bases agree with TRBD1. The J segment lost 0 bases and the V segment lost 1 base, leaving 12 bases of the junction unmatched. Germline-derived CDR1 and CDR2 are LGHNA and YNFKEQ. CDR3 length: 19 amino acids. The CDR3 coding sequence is TGTGCCAGCAGCCAAGCCCCGGGACAGGCGGTCGCGAGCACAGATACGCAGTATTTT. Its protein is CASSQAPGQAVASTDTQYF.

The genes are TRBV6-5 and TRBJ2-7, with 7 bases matching TRBD1. The CDR3 consists of 18 residues. J lost 3 bases, V lost 4 bases, and 18 bases had no gene match. The germline gives CDR1 MNHEY, CDR2 SVGAGI. The CDR3 region has the DNA TGTGCCAGCAGTTCCCTCATACCGACAGGGACCTACTTCTACGAGCAGTACTTC. This gives the protein CASSSLIPTGTYFYEQYF.

The gene calls are TRBV29-1 and TRBJ1-2; perhaps TRBD1 as D (5 bases). V lost 6 bases and J lost 3, with 14 bases in between. Germline loops: CDR1 SQVTM, CDR2 ANQGSEA. This CDR3 spans 13 amino acids. This CDR3 reads CSVSPGRDYGYTF. For the CDR3, the DNA is TGCAGCGTCTCCCCCGGCAGGGACTATGGCTACACCTTC. Based on the CDR3 plus reference TRBV29-1 and TRBJ1-2, the full variable domain is SAVISQKPSRDICQRGTSLTIQCQVDSQVTMMFWYRQQPGQSLTLIATANQGSEATYESGFVIDKFPISRPNLTFSTLTVSNMSPEDSSIYLCSVSPGRDYGYTFGSGTRLTVV.

This clonotype was seen a few times. The gene calls are TRBV7-2 and TRBJ2-4, with D perhaps matching TRBD1 (6 bases). CDR1 is SGHTA and CDR2 is FQGNSA in the germline V gene. V lost 1 base and J 5 bases, leaving 12 bases between the germline ends. CDR3 size: 15 residues. The chain's CDR3 is CASSLVVGAENIQYF. The CDR3 bases are TGTGCCAGCAGCTTAGTGGTGGGGGCAGAAAACATTCAGTACTTC.